This passage covers 2 T cell receptor beta chains from one sample sequenced in a study of cytomegalovirus exposure and HLA in healthy donors. The PCR made use of 60 Vbeta and 13 Jbeta primers. Profiled with immunoSEQ multiplex PCR; TCRdb holds only in-frame clones, not every one. The sample records around 150,000 clones, 80% being singletons. Input material: PBMCs. The source of these receptors is a male donor in good health and CMV-seronegative.

V and J are TRBV6-1 and TRBJ2-7, with TRBD1 matching over 8 bases. Trimming took 8 bases from V and 4 from J; bases not matched to a gene: 10. The V gene's germline CDR1 is MNHNS and CDR2 SASEGT. The CDR3 totals 14 residues. The CDR3 DNA sequence: TGTGCCAGCGGGCAACAGGGGGGACTTTACGAGCAGTACTTC. Its protein product is CASGQQGGLYEQYF.

The chain joins TRBV5-4 to TRBJ2-3; 7 bases match TRBD2. V shed 5 bases and J 4 bases; nucleotides not matched to a gene: 10. Per germline, CDR1 SGHNT and CDR2 YYREEE (reference sequence). The CDR3 runs to 15 residues. As DNA, the CDR3 is TGTGCCAGCAGTGTTGGGGGGGGGATGGCAGATACGCAGTATTTT. This gives the protein CASSVGGGMADTQYF.